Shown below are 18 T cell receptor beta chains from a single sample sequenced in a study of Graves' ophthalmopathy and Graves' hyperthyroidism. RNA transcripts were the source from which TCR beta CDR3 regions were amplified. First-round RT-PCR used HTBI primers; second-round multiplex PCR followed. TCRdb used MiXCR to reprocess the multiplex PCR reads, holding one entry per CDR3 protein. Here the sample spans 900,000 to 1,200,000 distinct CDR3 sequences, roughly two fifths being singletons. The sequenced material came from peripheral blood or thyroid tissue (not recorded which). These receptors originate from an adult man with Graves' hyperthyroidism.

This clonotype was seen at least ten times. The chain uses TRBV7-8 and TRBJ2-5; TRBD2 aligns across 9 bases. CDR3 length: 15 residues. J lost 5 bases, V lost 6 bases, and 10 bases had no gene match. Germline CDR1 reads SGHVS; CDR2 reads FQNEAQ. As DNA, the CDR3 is TGTGCCAGCAGTTTGCGAGGCGGGAGGGGGGAGACCCAGTACTTC. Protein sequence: CASSLRGGRGETQYF.

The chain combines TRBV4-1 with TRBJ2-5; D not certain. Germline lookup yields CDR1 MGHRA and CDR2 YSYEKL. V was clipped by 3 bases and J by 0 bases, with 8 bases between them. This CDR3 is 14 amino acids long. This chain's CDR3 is CASSHRDNQETQYF. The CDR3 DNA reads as TGCGCCAGCAGCCACCGCGACAACCAAGAGACCCAGTACTTC.

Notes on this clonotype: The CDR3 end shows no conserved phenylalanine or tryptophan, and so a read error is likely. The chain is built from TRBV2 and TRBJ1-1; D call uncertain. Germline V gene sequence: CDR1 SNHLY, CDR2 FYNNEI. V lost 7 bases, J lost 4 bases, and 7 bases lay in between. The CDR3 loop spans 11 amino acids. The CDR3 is CASKAFTEAFL. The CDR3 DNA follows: TGTGCCAGCAAAGCCTTCACTGAAGCTTTCCTT.

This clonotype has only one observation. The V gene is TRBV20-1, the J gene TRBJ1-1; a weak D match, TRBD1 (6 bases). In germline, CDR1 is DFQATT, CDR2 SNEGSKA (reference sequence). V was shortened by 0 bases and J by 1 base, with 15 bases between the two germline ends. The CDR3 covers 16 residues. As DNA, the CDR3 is TGCAGTGCTAGAGATACGGCAGGGGCTAGGAACACTGAAGCTTTCTTT. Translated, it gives CSARDTAGARNTEAFF.

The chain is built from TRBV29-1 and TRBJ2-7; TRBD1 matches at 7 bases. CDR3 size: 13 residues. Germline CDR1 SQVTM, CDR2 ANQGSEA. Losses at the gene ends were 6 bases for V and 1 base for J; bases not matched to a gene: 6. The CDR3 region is CSVTGTESYEQYF. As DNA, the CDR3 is TGCAGCGTCACGGGGACAGAATCCTACGAGCAGTACTTC.

The CDR3 nucleotides read TGCAGCAGACCGGGACGGCGACTCTATGGCTACACCTTC. Encoded protein: CSRPGRRLYGYTF. V usage is TRBV29-1 and J usage is TRBJ1-2, with a weak D call TRBD1 (5 bases). The CDR3 length is 13 residues. V was trimmed by 8 bases and J by 4 bases, leaving 17 bases between them. CDR1 and CDR2 from the germline V gene are SQVTM and ANQGSEA.

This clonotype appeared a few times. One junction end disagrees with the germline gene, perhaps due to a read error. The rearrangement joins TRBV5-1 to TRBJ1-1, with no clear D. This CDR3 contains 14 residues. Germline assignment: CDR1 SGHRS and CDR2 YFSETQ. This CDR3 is CASSLDGRSTEAFF. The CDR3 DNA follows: TGTGCCAGCAGTTTAGACGGGAGGAGCACTGAAGCTTTCTTT.

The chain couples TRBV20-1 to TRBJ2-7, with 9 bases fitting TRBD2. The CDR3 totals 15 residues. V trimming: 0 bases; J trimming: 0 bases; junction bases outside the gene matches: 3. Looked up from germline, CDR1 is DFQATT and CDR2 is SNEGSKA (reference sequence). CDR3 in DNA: TGCAGTGCTAGAGAAGCGGGAGGCGCCTCCTACGAGCAGTACTTC. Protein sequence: CSAREAGGASYEQYF.

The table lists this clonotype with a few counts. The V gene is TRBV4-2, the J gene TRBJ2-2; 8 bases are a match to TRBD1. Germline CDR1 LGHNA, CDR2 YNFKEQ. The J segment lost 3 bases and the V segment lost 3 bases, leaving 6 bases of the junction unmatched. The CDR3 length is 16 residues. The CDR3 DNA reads TGTGCCAGCAGCCAGACAGGGGCGGTGGACACCGGGGAGCTGTTTTTT. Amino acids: CASSQTGAVDTGELFF.

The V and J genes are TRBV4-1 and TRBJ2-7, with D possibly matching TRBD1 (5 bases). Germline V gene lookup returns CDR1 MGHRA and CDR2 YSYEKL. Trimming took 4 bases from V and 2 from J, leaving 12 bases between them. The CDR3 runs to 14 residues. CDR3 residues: CASSRRVDPYEQYF. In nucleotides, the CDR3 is TGCGCCAGCAGCCGCAGGGTGGATCCCTACGAGCAGTACTTC.

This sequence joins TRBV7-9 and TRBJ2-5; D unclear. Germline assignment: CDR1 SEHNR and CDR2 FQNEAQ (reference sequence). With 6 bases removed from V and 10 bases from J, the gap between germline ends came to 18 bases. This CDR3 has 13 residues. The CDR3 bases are TGTGCCAGCAGTTACTCGCCGATCGTGGGCCAGTACTTC. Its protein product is CASSYSPIVGQYF.

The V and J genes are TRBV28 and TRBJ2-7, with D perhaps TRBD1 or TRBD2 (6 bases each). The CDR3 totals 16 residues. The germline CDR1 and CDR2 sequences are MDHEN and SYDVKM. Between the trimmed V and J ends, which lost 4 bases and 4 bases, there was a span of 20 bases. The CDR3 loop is CASSYHLRGVGYEQYF. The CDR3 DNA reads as TGTGCCAGCAGTTACCACTTGAGGGGGGTCGGGTACGAGCAGTACTTC.

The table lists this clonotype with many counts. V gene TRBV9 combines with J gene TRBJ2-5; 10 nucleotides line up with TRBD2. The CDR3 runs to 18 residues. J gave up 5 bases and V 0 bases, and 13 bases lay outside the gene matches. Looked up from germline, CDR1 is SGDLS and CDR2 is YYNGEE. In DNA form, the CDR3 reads TGTGCCAGCAGCGTAGCACCCAATGGGCTAGCGGGAGATGAGACCCAGTACTTC. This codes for CASSVAPNGLAGDETQYF.

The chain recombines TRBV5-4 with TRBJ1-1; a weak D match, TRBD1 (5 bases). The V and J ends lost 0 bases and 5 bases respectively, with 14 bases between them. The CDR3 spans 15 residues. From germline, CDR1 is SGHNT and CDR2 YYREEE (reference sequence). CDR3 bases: TGTGCCAGCAGCTTGGTACTAGCGGGGGAGACTGAAGCTTTCTTT. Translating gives CASSLVLAGETEAFF.

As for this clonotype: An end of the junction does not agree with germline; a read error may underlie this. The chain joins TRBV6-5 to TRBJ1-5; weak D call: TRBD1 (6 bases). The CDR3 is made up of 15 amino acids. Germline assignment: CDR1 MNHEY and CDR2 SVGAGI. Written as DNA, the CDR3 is TGTGCCAGCATTTACAGGGATTATAGCAATCAGCCCCAGCATTTT. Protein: CASIYRDYSNQPQHF.

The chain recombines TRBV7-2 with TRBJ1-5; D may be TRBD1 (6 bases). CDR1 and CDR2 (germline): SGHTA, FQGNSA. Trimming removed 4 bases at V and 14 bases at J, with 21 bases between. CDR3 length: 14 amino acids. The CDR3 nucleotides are TGTGCCAGCAGCTCCTATGGACAGTCCGCCTACGAGCATTTT. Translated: CASSSYGQSAYEHF. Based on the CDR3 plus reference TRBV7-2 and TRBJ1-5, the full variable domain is GAGVSQSPSNKVTEKGKDVELRCDPISGHTALYWYRQSLGQGLEFLIYFQGNSAPDKSGLPSDRFSAERTGGSVSTLTIQRTQQEDSAVYLCASSSYGQSAYEHFGDGTRLSIL.

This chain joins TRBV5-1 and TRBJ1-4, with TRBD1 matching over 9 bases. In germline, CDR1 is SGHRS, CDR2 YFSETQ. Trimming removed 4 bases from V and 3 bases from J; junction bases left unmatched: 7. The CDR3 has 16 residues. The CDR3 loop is CASSDGTGRPNEKLFF. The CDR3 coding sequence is TGCGCCAGCAGCGACGGGACAGGGCGGCCTAATGAAAAACTGTTTTTT.

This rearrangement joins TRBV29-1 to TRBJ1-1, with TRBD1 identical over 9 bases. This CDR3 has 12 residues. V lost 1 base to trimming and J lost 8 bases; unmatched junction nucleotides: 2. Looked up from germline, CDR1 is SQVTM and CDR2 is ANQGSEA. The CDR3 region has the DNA TGCAGCGTTGAAGCGGGGACAGGGGAAGCTTTCTTT. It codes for CSVEAGTGEAFF. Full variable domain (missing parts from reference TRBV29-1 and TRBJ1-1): SAVISQKPSRDICQRGTSLTIQCQVDSQVTMMFWYRQQPGQSLTLIATANQGSEATYESGFVIDKFPISRPNLTFSTLTVSNMSPEDSSIYLCSVEAGTGEAFFGQGTRLTVV.